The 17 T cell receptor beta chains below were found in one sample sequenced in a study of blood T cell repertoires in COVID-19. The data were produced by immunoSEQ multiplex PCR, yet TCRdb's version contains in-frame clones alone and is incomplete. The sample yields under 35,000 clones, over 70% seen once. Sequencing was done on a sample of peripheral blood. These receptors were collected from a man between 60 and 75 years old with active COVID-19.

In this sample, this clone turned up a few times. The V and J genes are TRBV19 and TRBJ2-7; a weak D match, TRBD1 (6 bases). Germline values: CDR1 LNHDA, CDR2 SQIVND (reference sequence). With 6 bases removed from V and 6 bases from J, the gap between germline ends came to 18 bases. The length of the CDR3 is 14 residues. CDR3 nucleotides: TGTGCCAGTAGAAAGGGGGTAAGGGAAGGCGAGCAGTACTTC. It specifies CASRKGVREGEQYF. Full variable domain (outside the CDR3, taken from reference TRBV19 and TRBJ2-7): DGGITQSPKYLFRKEGQNVTLSCEQNLNHDAMYWYRQDPGQGLRLIYYSQIVNDFQKGDIAEGYSVSREKKESFPLTVTSAQKNPTAFYLCASRKGVREGEQYFGPGTRLTVT.

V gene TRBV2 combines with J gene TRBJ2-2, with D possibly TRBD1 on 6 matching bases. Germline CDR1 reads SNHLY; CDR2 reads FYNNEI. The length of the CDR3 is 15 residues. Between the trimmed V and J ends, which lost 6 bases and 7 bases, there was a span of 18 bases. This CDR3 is CASSKLQGGGGELFF. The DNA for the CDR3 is TGTGCCAGCAGCAAATTACAGGGTGGCGGCGGGGAGCTGTTTTTT.

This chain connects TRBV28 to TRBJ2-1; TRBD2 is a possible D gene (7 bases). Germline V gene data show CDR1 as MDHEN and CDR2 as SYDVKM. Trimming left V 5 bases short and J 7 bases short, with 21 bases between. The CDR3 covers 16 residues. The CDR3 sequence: CASSPPGLGGRNEQFF. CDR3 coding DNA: TGTGCCAGCAGTCCCCCAGGGTTGGGGGGGCGTAATGAGCAGTTCTTC.

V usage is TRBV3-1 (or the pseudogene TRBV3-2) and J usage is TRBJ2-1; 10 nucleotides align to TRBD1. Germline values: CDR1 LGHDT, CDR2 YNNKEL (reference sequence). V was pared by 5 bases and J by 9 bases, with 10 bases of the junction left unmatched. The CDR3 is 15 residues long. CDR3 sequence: CASSTRQGALGEQFF. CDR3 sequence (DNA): TGTGCCAGCAGCACTCGACAGGGGGCGCTTGGTGAGCAGTTCTTC.

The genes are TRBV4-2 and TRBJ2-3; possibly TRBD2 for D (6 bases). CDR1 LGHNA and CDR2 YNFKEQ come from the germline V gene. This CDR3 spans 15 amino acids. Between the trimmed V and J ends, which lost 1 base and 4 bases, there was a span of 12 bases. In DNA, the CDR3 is TGTGCCAGCAGCCAAGGGGGTTTAGCGGCAGATACGCAGTATTTT. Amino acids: CASSQGGLAADTQYF.

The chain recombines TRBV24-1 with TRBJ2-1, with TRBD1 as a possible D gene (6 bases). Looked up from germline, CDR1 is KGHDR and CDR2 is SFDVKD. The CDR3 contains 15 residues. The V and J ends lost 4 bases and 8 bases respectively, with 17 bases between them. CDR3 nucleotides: TGTGCCACCAGTGACCCGACAGGCCCGGGTGATGAGCAGTTCTTC. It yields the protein CATSDPTGPGDEQFF.

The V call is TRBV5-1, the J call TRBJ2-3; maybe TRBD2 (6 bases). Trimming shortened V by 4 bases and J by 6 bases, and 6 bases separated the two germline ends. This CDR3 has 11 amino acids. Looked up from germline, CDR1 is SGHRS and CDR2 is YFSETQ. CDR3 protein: CASSREDTQYF. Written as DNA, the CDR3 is TGCGCCAGCAGCCGGGAGGATACGCAGTATTTT.

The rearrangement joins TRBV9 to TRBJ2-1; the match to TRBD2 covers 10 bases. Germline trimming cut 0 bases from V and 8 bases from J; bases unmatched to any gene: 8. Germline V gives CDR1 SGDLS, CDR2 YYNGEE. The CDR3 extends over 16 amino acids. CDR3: CASSVDLAGGSHEQFF. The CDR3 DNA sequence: TGTGCCAGCAGCGTAGATTTAGCGGGAGGTTCGCATGAGCAGTTCTTC. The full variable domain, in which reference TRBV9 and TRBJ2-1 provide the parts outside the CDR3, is DSGVTQTPKHLITATGQRVTLRCSPRSGDLSVYWYQQSLDQGLQFLIQYYNGEERAKGNILERFSAQQFPDLHSELNLSSLELGDSALYFCASSVDLAGGSHEQFFGPGTRLTVL.

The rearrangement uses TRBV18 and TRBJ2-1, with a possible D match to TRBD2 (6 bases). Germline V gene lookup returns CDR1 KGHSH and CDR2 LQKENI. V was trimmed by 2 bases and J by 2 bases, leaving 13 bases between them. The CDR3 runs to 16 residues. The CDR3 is CASSPARRETYNEQFF. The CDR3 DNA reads TGTGCCAGCTCACCAGCGCGGAGGGAGACCTACAATGAGCAGTTCTTC.

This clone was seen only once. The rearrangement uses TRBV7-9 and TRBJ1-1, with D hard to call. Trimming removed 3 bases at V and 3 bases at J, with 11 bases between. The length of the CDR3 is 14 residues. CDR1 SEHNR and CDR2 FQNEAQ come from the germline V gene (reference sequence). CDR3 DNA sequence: TGTGCCAGCAGCTTCGGGGTGGGGTACACTGAAGCTTTCTTT. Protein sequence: CASSFGVGYTEAFF.

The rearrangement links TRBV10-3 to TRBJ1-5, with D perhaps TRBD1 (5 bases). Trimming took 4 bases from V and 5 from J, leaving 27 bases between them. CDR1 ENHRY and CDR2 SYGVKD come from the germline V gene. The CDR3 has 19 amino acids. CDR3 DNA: TGTGCCATCAGTGCCGAACAATTGAATTGGGCAGGAGGGGATCAGCCCCAGCATTTT. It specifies CAISAEQLNWAGGDQPQHF.

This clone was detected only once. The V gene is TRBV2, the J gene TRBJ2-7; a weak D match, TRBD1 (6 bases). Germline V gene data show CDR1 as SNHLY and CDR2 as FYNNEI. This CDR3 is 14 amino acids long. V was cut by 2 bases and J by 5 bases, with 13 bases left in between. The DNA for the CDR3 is TGTGCCAGCAGTGAACTTACCGGGACAAACGAGCAGTACTTC. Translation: CASSELTGTNEQYF.

The CDR3 sequence is CASSSRDGRLYEQYF. CDR3 nucleotides: TGTGCCAGTAGTAGTAGGGACGGGAGATTATACGAGCAGTACTTC. J is TRBJ2-7 and V is TRBV19, with TRBD2 as a possible D gene (6 bases). Germline V gene lookup returns CDR1 LNHDA and CDR2 SQIVND (reference sequence). The CDR3 loop spans 15 amino acids. V shed 4 bases and J shed 4 bases, with 17 bases lying between them.

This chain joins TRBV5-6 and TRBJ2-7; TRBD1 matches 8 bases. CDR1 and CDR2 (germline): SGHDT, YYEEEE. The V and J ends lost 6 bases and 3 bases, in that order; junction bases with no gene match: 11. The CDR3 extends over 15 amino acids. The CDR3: CASTSTGAKIYEQYF. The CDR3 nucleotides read TGTGCCAGCACCTCGACAGGGGCCAAAATCTACGAGCAGTACTTC.

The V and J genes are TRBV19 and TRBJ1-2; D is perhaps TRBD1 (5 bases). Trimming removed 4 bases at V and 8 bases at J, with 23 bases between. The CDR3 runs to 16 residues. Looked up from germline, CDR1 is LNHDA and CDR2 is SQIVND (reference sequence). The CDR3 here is CASSTGLRGARWGYTF. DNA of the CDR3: TGTGCCAGTAGTACAGGTCTCCGTGGGGCTCGTTGGGGCTACACCTTC. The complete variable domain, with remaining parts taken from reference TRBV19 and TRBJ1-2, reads DGGITQSPKYLFRKEGQNVTLSCEQNLNHDAMYWYRQDPGQGLRLIYYSQIVNDFQKGDIAEGYSVSREKKESFPLTVTSAQKNPTAFYLCASSTGLRGARWGYTFGSGTRLTVV.

The CDR3 DNA reads as TGTGCCAGTACCGAGAACAGGGGAGTTCAGCCCCAGCATTTT. This gives the protein CASTENRGVQPQHF. The chain has TRBV19 and TRBJ1-5, with 7 bases fitting TRBD1. The V gene end was trimmed by 7 bases and the J gene end by 6 bases; junction bases not matched to a gene: 9. This CDR3 is built from 14 residues. The germline V gene has CDR1 LNHDA and CDR2 SQIVND (reference sequence). Based on the CDR3 plus reference TRBV19 and TRBJ1-5, the full variable domain is DGGITQSPKYLFRKEGQNVTLSCEQNLNHDAMYWYRQDPGQGLRLIYYSQIVNDFQKGDIAEGYSVSREKKESFPLTVTSAQKNPTAFYLCASTENRGVQPQHFGDGTRLSIL.

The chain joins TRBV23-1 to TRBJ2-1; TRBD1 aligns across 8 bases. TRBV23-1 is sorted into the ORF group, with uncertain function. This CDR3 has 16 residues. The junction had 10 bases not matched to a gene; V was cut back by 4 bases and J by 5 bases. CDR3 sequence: CASSPNLGQGNNEQFF. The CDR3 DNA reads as TGCGCCAGCAGTCCCAACCTAGGACAGGGAAACAATGAGCAGTTCTTC.